Only a few counts were recorded for the clone carrying this T cell receptor (beta chain). Some clones are missing from TCRdb's copy, which holds only in-frame ones; the method was immunoSEQ multiplex PCR. The data contain about 150,000 clones, roughly 92% of them singletons. The sample is drawn from a study of control samples from healthy donors and cancer patients. Per germline, CDR1 SGDLS and CDR2 YYNGEE. The V gene end was trimmed by 3 bases and the J gene end by 7 bases; junction bases not matched to a gene: 7. The CDR3 is 16 residues long. This clonotype was obtained from a man over 45 in good health. This sequence joins TRBV9 and TRBJ2-3; 14 bases are a match to TRBD2. Material: blood. The CDR3 nucleotides read TGTGCCAGCAGCGCGGGGACTAGCGGGGGACAAAATACGCAGTATTTT. Amino acids: CASSAGTSGGQNTQYF.